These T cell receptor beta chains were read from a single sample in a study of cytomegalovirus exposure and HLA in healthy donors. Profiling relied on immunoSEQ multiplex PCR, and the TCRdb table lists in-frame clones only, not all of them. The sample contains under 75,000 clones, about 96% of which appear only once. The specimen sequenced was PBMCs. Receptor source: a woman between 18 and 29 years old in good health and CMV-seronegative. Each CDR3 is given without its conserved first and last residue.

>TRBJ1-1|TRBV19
ASSMVRGPWAF
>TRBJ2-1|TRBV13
ASSPRGQYNEQF
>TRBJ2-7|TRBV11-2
ASSLRPPRLTSESYEQY
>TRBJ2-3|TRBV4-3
ASSHTLAGGADTQY
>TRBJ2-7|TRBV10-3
AISESGPPYEQY
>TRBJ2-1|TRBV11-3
ASSRGGEQF
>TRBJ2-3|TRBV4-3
ASSPDRGQGVQY
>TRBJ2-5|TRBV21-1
ASSPRGARQETQY
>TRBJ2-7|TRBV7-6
ASSPGGRSYEQY
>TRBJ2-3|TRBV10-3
AISGGLVRTDTQY
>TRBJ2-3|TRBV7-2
ASSRYWGRTSTDTQY
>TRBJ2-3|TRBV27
ASSGQGADTQY
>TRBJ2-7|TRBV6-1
ASSALESGEQY
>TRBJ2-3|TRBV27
ASSFDNTDTQY
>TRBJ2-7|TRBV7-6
ASSPTVAGGPYEQY
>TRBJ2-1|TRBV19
ASKGRVEQF
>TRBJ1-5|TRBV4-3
ASSQDGRLNQPQH
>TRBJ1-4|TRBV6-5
ASRPGGVREKLF
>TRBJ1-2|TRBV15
ATSIGQGAYGYT
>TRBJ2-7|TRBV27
ASSPGLAAYEQY
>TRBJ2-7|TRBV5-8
ASSRTGSYEQY
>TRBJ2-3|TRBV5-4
ASSGRPAAADTQY
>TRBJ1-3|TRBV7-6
ASSLAHSGNTIY
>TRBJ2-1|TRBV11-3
ASSLLAGGYNEQF
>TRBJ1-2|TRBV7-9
ASSFGDRGGYGYT
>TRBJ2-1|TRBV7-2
ASSPGGTGGNNEQF
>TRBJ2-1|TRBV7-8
ASSTLAGLYNEQF
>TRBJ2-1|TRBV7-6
ASSLGPPWSYNEQF
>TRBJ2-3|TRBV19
ASSIGALKGTDTQY
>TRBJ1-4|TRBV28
ASSTGQGWEKLF